Listed here are 17 T cell receptor beta chains from one sample, sequenced in a study of CXCR3-negative and CXCR3-positive naive CD8 T cells. These TCRs are of unknown antigen specificity. Notes on the study in general: Naive cells positive for CXCR3 carried more hydrophobic TRB CDR3s than CXCR3-negative ones.

TRB cDNA libraries were made by UMI-labeled 5' RACE. TCRdb reprocessed the 5' RACE reads and stores each CDR3 protein as one record, lacking DNA. Here the sample table reports 120,000 or so distinct CDR3 sequences. Sequenced material: naive CXCR3+ CD8+ T cells from blood. The subset was: CD45RO-CCR7+CD27+CD95- naive CD8+ T cells expressing CXCR3 (TNR3+). The receptors were gathered from a human donor in good health. Some clones in this sample may be carry-over from other donors' samples.

V gene TRBV9 combines with J gene TRBJ2-3; the TCRdb D gene call, TRBD2, has no DNA to confirm it. Germline V gene sequence: CDR1 SGDLS, CDR2 YYNGEE. The CDR3 has 16 residues. The CDR3 loop is CASSVGSGGITDTQYF.

The rearrangement uses TRBV7-2 and TRBJ1-1. The CDR3 totals 15 residues. The V gene's germline CDR1 is SGHTA and CDR2 FQGNSA. The CDR3 sequence is CASSLEPDLNTEAFF.

V gene TRBV29-1 combines with J gene TRBJ2-1; TCRdb reports TRBD1, a call that lacks DNA to check it against. The CDR3 length is 14 residues. Germline V gene lookup returns CDR1 SQVTM and CDR2 ANQGSEA. The CDR3 here is CSVAGGHANNEQFF.

The chain employs TRBV9 and TRBJ2-1; TCRdb outputs TRBD1, but without DNA this stays unchecked. This CDR3 has 14 amino acids. Germline lookup yields CDR1 SGDLS and CDR2 YYNGEE. The CDR3 sequence is CASSRWTEVNEQFF.

The V gene is TRBV29-1, the J gene TRBJ2-1; without DNA, the TCRdb call of TRBD2 cannot be checked. CDR1 and CDR2 from the germline V gene are SQVTM and ANQGSEA. The CDR3 sequence is 16 residues long. The CDR3 is CSVEDPTGGPGNEQFF.

This chain connects TRBV28 to TRBJ1-4. CDR3 length: 15 residues. Germline V CDR1 and CDR2: MDHEN, SYDVKM. CDR3 in amino acids: CASSSLGAANEKLFF.

This chain joins TRBV7-6 and TRBJ1-1; TCRdb's assignment of TRBD1 cannot be checked, as there is no DNA. Per the germline V gene, CDR1 is SGHVS and CDR2 is FNYEAQ. The CDR3 extends over 14 amino acids. The CDR3 sequence: CASSAKATGAEAFF.

This rearrangement joins TRBV29-1 to TRBJ1-1; TCRdb designates TRBD1, a call that cannot be tested without DNA. The CDR3 loop spans 15 amino acids. CDR1 is SQVTM, CDR2 ANQGSEA, per germline. This chain's CDR3 is CSVEGGQGENTEAFF. The entire variable domain, with the rest obtained from reference TRBV29-1 and TRBJ1-1, is as follows: SAVISQKPSRDICQRGTSLTIQCQVDSQVTMMFWYRQQPGQSLTLIATANQGSEATYESGFVIDKFPISRPNLTFSTLTVSNMSPEDSSIYLCSVEGGQGENTEAFFGQGTRLTVV.

The rearrangement joins TRBV28 to TRBJ1-1; lacking DNA, the TRBD1 call made by TCRdb goes unchecked. The CDR3 totals 15 residues. Germline V CDR1 and CDR2: MDHEN, SYDVKM. The CDR3 reads CASSPGQIVNTEAFF.

This chain connects TRBV7-9 to TRBJ2-2; TCRdb's D call, TRBD2, is unchecked because there is no DNA. The CDR3 has 16 amino acids. Germline CDR1 is SEHNR and CDR2 is FQNEAQ (reference sequence). Here the CDR3 reads CASSSTSGRHTGELFF.

This chain links TRBV29-1 with TRBJ2-3; TCRdb selects TRBD2, and the lack of DNA leaves this call unchecked. CDR3 length: 16 amino acids. Per germline, CDR1 SQVTM and CDR2 ANQGSEA. CDR3 region: CSADPFEGGALNTQYF.

The rearrangement links TRBV6-5 to TRBJ1-5; the D gene TCRdb calls, TRBD1, cannot be checked with no DNA. Germline CDR1 MNHEY, CDR2 SVGAGI. The length of the CDR3 is 14 residues. The CDR3 reads CASSGDRGTQPQHF.

The chain carries TRBV27 and TRBJ2-1. The CDR3 covers 13 residues. Germline V gene lookup returns CDR1 MNHEY and CDR2 SMNVEV (reference sequence). This CDR3 is CASSFSRWGEQFF.

The chain carries TRBV27 and TRBJ1-1. Germline assignment: CDR1 MNHEY and CDR2 SMNVEV (reference sequence). The CDR3 sequence is 14 residues long. CDR3: CASSSGLMNTEAFF.

V gene TRBV5-1 combines with J gene TRBJ2-3; TCRdb's D call of TRBD1 is untestable without DNA. Germline loops: CDR1 SGHRS, CDR2 YFSETQ. The length of the CDR3 is 16 residues. The CDR3 loop is CASSTVTGGATDTQYF.

The chain uses TRBV7-3 and TRBJ2-1; TCRdb's D gene call, TRBD1, goes unchecked for lack of DNA. Per germline, CDR1 SGHTA and CDR2 FQGTGA. The CDR3 totals 16 residues. The CDR3 reads CASSQYGGDGLNEQFF.

The chain is built from TRBV2 and TRBJ2-5; TCRdb gives TRBD1 as the D gene, but with no DNA this cannot be confirmed. The CDR3 runs 17 residues. Germline V gene lookup returns CDR1 SNHLY and CDR2 FYNNEI. CDR3 sequence: CASSDPRDIAYQETQYF.